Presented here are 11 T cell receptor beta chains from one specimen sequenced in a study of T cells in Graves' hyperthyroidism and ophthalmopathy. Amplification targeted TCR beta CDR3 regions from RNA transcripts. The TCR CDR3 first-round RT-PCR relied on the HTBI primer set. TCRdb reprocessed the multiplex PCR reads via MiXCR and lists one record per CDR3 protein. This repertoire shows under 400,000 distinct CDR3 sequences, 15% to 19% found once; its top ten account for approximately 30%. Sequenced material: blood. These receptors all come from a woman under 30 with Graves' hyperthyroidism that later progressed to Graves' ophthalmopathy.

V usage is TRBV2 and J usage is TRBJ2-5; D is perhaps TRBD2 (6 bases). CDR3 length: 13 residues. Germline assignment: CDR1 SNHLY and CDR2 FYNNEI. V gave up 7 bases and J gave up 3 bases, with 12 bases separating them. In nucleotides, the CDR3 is TGTGCCAGCAATTCGGGCGGGGAAGAGACCCAGTACTTC. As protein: CASNSGGEETQYF.

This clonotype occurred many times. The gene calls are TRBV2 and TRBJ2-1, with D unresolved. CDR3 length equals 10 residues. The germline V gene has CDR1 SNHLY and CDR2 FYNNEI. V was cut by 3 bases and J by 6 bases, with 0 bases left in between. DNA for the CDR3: TGTGCCAGCAGTGACAATGAGCAGTTCTTC. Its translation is CASSDNEQFF.

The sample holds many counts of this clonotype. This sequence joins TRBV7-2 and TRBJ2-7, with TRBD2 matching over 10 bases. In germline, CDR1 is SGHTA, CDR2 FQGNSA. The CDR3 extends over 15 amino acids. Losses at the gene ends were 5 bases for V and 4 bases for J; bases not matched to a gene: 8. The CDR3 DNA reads TGTGCCAGCAGCCTGACCGGGACTAGCGAATACGAGCAGTACTTC. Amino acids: CASSLTGTSEYEQYF. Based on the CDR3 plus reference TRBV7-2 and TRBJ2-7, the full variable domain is GAGVSQSPSNKVTEKGKDVELRCDPISGHTALYWYRQSLGQGLEFLIYFQGNSAPDKSGLPSDRFSAERTGGSVSTLTIQRTQQEDSAVYLCASSLTGTSEYEQYFGPGTRLTVT.

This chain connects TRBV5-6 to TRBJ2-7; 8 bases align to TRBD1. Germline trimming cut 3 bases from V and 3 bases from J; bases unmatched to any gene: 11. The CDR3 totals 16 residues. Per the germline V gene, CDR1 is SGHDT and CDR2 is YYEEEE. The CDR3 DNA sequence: TGTGCCAGCAGCTCTCATAGAACAGGGGGAGTCTACGAGCAGTACTTC. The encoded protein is CASSSHRTGGVYEQYF.

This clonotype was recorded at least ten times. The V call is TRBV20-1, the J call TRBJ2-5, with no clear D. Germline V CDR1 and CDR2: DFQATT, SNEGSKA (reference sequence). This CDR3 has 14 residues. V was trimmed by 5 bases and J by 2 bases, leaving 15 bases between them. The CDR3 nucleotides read TGCAGTGCTCTAGTACCCCCGTTGCAAGAGACCCAGTACTTC. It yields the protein CSALVPPLQETQYF.

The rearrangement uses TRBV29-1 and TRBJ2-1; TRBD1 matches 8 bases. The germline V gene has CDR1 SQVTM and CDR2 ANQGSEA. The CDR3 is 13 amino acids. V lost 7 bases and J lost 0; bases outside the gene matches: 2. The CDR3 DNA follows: TGCAGCGGTGACAGGGGCTCCTACAATGAGCAGTTCTTC. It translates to CSGDRGSYNEQFF.

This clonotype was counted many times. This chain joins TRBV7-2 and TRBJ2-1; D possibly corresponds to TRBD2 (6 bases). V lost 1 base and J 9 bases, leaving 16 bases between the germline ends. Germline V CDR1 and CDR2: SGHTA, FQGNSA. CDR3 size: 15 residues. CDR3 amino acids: CASSLVMGGAGEQFF. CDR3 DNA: TGTGCCAGCAGCTTAGTAATGGGAGGAGCCGGTGAGCAGTTCTTC.

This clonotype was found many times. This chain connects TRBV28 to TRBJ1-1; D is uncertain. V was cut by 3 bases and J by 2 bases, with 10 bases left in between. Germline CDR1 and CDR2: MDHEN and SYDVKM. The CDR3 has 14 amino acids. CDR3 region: CASSFLLENTEAFF. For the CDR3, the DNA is TGTGCCAGCAGTTTCCTTTTGGAAAACACTGAAGCTTTCTTT.

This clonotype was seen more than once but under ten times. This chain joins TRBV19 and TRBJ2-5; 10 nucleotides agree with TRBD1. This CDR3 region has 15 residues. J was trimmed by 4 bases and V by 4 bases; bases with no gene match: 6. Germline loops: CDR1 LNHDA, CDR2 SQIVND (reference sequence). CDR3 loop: CASSTGTGERETQYF. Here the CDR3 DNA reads TGTGCCAGTAGTACCGGGACAGGGGAAAGAGAGACCCAGTACTTC.

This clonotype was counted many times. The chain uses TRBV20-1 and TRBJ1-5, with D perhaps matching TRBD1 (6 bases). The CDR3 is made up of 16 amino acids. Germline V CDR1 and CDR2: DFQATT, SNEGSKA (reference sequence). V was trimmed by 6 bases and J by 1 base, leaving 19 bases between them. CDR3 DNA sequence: TGCAGTGCCATCCCTTTAGGACAGCTGAGCAATCAGCCCCAGCATTTT. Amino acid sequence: CSAIPLGQLSNQPQHF.

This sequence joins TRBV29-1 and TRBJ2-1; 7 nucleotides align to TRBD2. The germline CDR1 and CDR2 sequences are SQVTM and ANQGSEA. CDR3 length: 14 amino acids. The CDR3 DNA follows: TGCAACGTGAACCGGGGGGATTCCTACAATGAGCAGTTCTTC. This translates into CNVNRGDSYNEQFF.